This TCR beta chain was sequenced during a study of T cells after yellow fever vaccination. Study-wide background: When fractions had low cell numbers, they were prepared with SMART-Seq v4 Ultra Low Input.

This CDR3 has 16 amino acids. Losses at the gene ends were 4 bases for V and 5 bases for J; bases not matched to a gene: 4. Researchers made TCR cDNA using 5'RACE template switching, and this step added a universal primer site and UMIs. From the 5' RACE reads, TCRdb called clonotypes with MiXCR, one entry per CDR3 protein. The sample yields approximately 160,000 distinct CDR3 sequences, over 7% seen once. Study findings and constraints: Reappearing after the booster were most of the clones from primary vaccination (roughly 96% CD4, 88% CD8).

Turning to this clonotype: No antigen is known for it.

The material was CD8+ T cells sorted from PBMCs, obtained 45 days after the yellow fever booster vaccination. This clonotype was obtained from a young man who received the YFV17D yellow fever vaccine. J is TRBJ2-2 and V is TRBV12-3 or TRBV12-4, with 13 bases matching TRBD2. The DNA of the CDR3 is TGTGCCAGCAGTTCGCCGACTAGCGGGGGGACCGGGGAGCTGTTTTTT. This encodes CASSSPTSGGTGELFF.